This passage covers 5 T cell receptor beta chains from one sample sequenced in a study of blood T cell repertoires in COVID-19. Clones were read by immunoSEQ multiplex PCR, and TCRdb kept only the in-frame ones, dropping some. The table lists 45,000 to 50,000 clones, 75% to 85% of them singletons, with approximately 8.4% in the top ten. Material for sequencing was peripheral blood. The origin of the receptors is a man older than 75 in a cohort sampled during active COVID-19.

Written as DNA, the CDR3 is TGTGCCAGTAGTATAGAAACGGATAGAGGGCCCCAGCATTTT. Protein product: CASSIETDRGPQHF. The V call is TRBV19, the J call TRBJ1-5; D is unclear. The CDR3 spans 14 residues. Germline V gives CDR1 LNHDA, CDR2 SQIVND (reference sequence). Trimming stripped 0 bases from V and 9 bases from J, with 12 bases between.

The gene calls are TRBV5-1 and TRBJ1-1; D not resolved. Germline V gene data show CDR1 as SGHRS and CDR2 as YFSETQ. The CDR3 is made up of 14 amino acids. The ends were cut back, 0 bases at V and 4 bases at J, with 10 bases in the middle. The CDR3 spells CASSLGGGVTEAFF. The CDR3 DNA reads TGCGCCAGCAGCTTGGGGGGAGGTGTCACTGAAGCTTTCTTT.

J is TRBJ2-3 and V is TRBV5-1, with unresolved D. Germline V gives CDR1 SGHRS, CDR2 YFSETQ. Between the trimmed V and J ends, which lost 4 bases and 7 bases, there was a span of 7 bases. The CDR3 consists of 11 residues. The CDR3 nucleotides read TGCGCCAGCAGCATTACAAATACGCAGTATTTT. Protein: CASSITNTQYF.

The rearrangement joins TRBV3-1 (or the pseudogene TRBV3-2) to TRBJ2-3, with TRBD2 matching 10 bases. With V trimmed by 4 bases and J by 1 base, 20 bases remained unmatched. The CDR3 sequence is 21 residues long. CDR1 is LGHDT, CDR2 YNNKEL, per germline (reference sequence). In DNA, the CDR3 is TGTGCCAGCAGCCCGGGGGTGAGGACTAGCGGTCCTAGGTCGGGCACAGATACGCAGTATTTT. Encoded protein: CASSPGVRTSGPRSGTDTQYF.

This clone occurred a few times. The chain employs TRBV7-2 and TRBJ2-5, with TRBD1 as a possible D gene (6 bases). Trimming pared 8 bases from V and 5 bases from J, leaving 21 bases between. The CDR3 covers 15 residues. The germline gives CDR1 SGHTA, CDR2 FQGNSA. The CDR3 bases are TGTGCCAGCTGCCCAGGGGTAGGGGTGGAGGAGACCCAGTACTTC. Amino acid sequence: CASCPGVGVEETQYF.